The clone carrying this T cell receptor (beta chain) appeared many times. No antigen is known for it. TCRdb reanalysed the reads using MiXCR and keeps one entry per CDR3 protein. Altogether some 300,000 distinct CDR3 sequences are present, 9.6% being singletons, with the ten largest covering around 2.4%. The data were obtained in a study of T cell repertoires in cytomegalovirus infection. Trimming took off 7 bases at V and 3 bases at J, with 12 bases between the two ends. The CDR3 has 13 amino acids. Germline CDR1 reads SGHTA; CDR2 reads FQGTGA. Findings and limits, study-wide: The ex vivo response was dominated by HLA-C-restricted CMV-specific TCR beta clonotypes.

V gene TRBV7-3 combines with J gene TRBJ1-1; possibly TRBD1 for D (6 bases). The TCR originated in a human donor in good health (CMV status not recorded). Some clones in this sample may be carry-over from other donors' samples. The sample consisted of PBMCs. The DNA for the CDR3 is TGTGCCAGCAAGGAGGGGGGCGACACTGAAGCTTTCTTT. Its translation: CASKEGGDTEAFF.